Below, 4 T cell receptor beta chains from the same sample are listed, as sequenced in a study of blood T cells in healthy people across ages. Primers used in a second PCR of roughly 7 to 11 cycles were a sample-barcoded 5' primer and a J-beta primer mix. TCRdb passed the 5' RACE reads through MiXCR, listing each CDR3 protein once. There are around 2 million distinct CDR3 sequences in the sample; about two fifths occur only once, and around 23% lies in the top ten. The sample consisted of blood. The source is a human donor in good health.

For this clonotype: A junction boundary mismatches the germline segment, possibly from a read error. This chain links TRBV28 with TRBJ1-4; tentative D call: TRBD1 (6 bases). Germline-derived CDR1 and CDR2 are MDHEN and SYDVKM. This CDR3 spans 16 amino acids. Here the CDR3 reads CASSLWTDATNEKLFF. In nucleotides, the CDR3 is TGTGCCAGCAGTCTGTGGACAGATGCAACTAATGAAAAGCTGTTTTTT.

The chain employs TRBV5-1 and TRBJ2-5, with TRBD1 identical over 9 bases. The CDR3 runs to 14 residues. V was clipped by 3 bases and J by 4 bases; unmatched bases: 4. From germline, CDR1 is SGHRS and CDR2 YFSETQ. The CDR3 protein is CASSWMGQGETQYF. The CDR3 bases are TGCGCCAGCAGCTGGATGGGACAGGGAGAGACCCAGTACTTC.

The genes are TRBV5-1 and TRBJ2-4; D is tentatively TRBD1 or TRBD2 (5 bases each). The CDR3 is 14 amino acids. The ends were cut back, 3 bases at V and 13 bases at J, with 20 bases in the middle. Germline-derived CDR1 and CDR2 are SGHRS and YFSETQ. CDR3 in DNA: TGCGCCAGCAGCTCTCTCCGGGACGCAGGAGAGCAGTACTTC. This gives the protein CASSSLRDAGEQYF.

The CDR3 loop reads CASTERPGEYDEQYF. CDR3 bases: TGTGCCAGCACGGAACGCCCGGGGGAGTACGATGAGCAGTACTTC. The gene calls are TRBV6-4 and TRBJ2-7; maybe TRBD2 (6 bases). Germline CDR1 is MRHNA and CDR2 is SNTAGT. V was clipped by 7 bases and J by 7 bases, with 23 bases between them. CDR3 length: 15 residues.